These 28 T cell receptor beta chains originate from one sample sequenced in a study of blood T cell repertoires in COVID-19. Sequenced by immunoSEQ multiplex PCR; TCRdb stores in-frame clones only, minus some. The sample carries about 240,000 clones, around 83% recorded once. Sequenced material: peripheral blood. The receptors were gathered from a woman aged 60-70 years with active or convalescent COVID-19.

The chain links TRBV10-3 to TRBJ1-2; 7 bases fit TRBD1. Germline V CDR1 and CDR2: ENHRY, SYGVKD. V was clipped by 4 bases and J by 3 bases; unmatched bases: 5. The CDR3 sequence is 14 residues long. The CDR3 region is CAISGQGRDYGYTF. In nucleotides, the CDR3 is TGTGCCATCAGTGGACAGGGTAGGGACTATGGCTACACCTTC.

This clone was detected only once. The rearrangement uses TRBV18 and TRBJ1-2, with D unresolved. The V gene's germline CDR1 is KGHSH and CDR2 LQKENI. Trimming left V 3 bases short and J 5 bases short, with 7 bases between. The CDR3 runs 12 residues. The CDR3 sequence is CASSPQEYGYTF. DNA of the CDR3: TGTGCCAGCTCACCCCAGGAATATGGCTACACCTTC.

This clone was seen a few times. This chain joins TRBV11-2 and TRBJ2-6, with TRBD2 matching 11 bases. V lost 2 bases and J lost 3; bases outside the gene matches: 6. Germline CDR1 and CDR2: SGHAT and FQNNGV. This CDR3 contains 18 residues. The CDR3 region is CASSLRLAGGNGANVLTF. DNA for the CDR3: TGTGCCAGCAGCTTACGGCTAGCGGGGGGAAATGGGGCCAACGTCCTGACTTTC. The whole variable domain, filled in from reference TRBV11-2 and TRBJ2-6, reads EAGVAQSPRYKIIEKRQSVAFWCNPISGHATLYWYQQILGQGPKLLIQFQNNGVVDDSQLPKDRFSAERLKGVDSTLKIQPAKLEDSAVYLCASSLRLAGGNGANVLTFGAGSRLTVL.

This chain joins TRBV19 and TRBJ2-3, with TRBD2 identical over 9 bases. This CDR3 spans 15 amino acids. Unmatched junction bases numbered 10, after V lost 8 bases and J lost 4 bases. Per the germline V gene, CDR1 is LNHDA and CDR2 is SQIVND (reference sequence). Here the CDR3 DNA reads TGTGCCAGTCGGCGGGGGGGTGGTGGATCAGATACGCAGTATTTT. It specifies CASRRGGGGSDTQYF.

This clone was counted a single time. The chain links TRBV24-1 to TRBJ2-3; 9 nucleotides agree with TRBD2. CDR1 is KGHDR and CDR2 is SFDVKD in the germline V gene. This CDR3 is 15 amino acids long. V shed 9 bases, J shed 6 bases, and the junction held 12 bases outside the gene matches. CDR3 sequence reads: CATGPPWRGGDTQYF. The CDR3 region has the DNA TGTGCCACCGGGCCCCCCTGGCGGGGGGGGGATACGCAGTATTTT.

CDR3 nucleotides: TGTGCCTGGGCCGGGACAGGAGATTCACCCCTCCACTTT. Protein: CAWAGTGDSPLHF. The chain is built from TRBV30 and TRBJ1-6; 8 nucleotides match TRBD1. The V and J ends lost 5 bases and 8 bases, in that order; junction bases with no gene match: 5. Germline loops: CDR1 GTSNPN, CDR2 SVGIG (reference sequence). The CDR3 loop spans 13 amino acids.

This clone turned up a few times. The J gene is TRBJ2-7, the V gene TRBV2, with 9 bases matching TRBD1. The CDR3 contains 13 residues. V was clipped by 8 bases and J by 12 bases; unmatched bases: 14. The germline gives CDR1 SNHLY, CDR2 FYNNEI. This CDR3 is CASGDREDYARYF. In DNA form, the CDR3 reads TGTGCCAGCGGGGACAGGGAAGATTACGCGCGGTACTTC.

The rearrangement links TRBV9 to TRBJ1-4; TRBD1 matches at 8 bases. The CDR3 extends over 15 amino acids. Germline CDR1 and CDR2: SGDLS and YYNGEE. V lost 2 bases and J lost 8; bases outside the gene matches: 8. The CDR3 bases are TGTGCCAGCAGCGTTAGGACAGGGCTGGGGGAAAAACTGTTTTTT. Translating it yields CASSVRTGLGEKLFF.

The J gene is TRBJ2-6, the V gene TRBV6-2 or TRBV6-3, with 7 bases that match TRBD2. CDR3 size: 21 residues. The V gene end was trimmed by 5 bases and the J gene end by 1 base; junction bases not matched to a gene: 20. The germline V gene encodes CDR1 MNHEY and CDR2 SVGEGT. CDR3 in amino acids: CASSQRWGGRLGDSGANVLTF. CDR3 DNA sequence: TGTGCCAGCAGTCAACGATGGGGGGGAAGACTAGGCGATTCTGGGGCCAACGTCCTGACTTTC.

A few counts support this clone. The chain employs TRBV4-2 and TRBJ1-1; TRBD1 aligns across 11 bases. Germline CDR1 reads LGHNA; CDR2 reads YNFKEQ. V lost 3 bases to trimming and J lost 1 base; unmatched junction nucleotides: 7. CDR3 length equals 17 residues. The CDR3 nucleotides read TGTGCCAGCAGCCACCCCGGACAGGGGGCAGGGAACACTGAAGCTTTCTTT. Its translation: CASSHPGQGAGNTEAFF.

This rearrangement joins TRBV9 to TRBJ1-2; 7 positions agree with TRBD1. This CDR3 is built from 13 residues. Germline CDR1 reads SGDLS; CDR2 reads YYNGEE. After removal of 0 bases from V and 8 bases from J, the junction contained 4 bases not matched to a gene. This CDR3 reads CASSVGQGRGYTF. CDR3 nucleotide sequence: TGTGCCAGCAGCGTAGGACAGGGCAGGGGCTACACCTTC.

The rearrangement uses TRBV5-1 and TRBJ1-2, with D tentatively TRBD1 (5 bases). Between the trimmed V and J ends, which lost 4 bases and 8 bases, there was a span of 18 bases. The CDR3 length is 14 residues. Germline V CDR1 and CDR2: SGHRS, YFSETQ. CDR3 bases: TGCGCCAGCAGCCCCGGAGGGGATTATGGCGGCTACACCTTC. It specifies CASSPGGDYGGYTF.

Here the CDR3 DNA reads TGCGCCAGCAGTCAGGGGGCGCCCGGGGAGCTGTTTTTT. Amino acid sequence: CASSQGAPGELFF. The chain joins TRBV10-1 to TRBJ2-2, with 8 bases matching TRBD1. This CDR3 is built from 13 residues. Per the germline V gene, CDR1 is WNHNN and CDR2 is SYGVQD (reference sequence). After removal of 5 bases from V and 6 bases from J, the junction contained 2 bases not matched to a gene.

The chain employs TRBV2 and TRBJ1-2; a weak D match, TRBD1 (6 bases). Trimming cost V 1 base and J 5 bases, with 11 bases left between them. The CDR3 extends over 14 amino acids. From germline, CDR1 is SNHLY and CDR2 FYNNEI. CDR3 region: CASSEVAGAYGYTF. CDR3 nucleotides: TGTGCCAGCAGTGAAGTCGCAGGGGCATATGGCTACACCTTC.

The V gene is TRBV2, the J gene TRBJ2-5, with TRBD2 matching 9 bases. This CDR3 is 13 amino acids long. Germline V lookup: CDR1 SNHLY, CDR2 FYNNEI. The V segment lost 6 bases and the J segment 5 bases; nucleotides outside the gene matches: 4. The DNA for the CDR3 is TGTGCCAGCAGCCCTACTAGCGGGGAGACCCAGTACTTC. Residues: CASSPTSGETQYF.

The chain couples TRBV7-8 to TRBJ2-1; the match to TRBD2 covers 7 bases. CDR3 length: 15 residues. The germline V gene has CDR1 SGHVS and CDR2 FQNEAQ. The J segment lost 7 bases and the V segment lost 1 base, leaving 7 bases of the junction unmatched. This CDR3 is CASSLGLADPNEQFF. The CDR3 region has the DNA TGTGCCAGCAGCTTAGGGCTAGCGGACCCTAATGAGCAGTTCTTC.

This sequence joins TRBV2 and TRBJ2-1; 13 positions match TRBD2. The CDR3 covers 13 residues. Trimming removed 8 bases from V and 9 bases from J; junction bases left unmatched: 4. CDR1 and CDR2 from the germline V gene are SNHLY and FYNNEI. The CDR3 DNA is TGTGCCAGCGGACTAGCGGGGGTAGCTGAGCAGTTCTTC. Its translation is CASGLAGVAEQFF.

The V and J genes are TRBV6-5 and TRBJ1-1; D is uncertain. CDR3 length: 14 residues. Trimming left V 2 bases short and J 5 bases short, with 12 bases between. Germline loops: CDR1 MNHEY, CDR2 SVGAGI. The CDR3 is CASSYTPGMTEAFF. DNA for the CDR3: TGTGCCAGCAGTTACACTCCGGGAATGACTGAAGCTTTCTTT.

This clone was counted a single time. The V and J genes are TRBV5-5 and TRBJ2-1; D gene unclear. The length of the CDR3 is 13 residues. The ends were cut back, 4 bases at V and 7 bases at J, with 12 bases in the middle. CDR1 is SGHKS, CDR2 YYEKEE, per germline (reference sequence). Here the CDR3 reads CASSVFIVNEQFF. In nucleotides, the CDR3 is TGTGCCAGCAGCGTATTTATAGTGAATGAGCAGTTCTTC.

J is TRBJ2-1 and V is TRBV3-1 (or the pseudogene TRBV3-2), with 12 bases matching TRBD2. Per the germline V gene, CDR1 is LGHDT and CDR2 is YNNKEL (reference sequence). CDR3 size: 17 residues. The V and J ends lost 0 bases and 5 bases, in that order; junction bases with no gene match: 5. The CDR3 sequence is CASSQEKPSGGDNEQFF. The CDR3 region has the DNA TGTGCCAGCAGCCAAGAGAAGCCTAGCGGGGGGGACAATGAGCAGTTCTTC.

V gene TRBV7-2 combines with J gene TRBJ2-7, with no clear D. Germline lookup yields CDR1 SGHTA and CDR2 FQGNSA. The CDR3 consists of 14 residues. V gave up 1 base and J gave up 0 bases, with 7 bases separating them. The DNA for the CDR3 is TGTGCCAGCAGCTTAGGACTGATCTCCTACGAGCAGTACTTC. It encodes CASSLGLISYEQYF.

This chain's CDR3 is CASSPSRVRTGGRETQYF. The DNA of the CDR3 is TGCGCCAGCAGCCCTTCGAGGGTGAGGACAGGGGGCCGGGAGACCCAGTACTTC. The chain carries TRBV4-1 and TRBJ2-5; 11 nucleotides align to TRBD1. Per germline, CDR1 MGHRA and CDR2 YSYEKL. J lost 5 bases, V lost 4 bases, and 15 bases had no gene match. This CDR3 is built from 18 residues.

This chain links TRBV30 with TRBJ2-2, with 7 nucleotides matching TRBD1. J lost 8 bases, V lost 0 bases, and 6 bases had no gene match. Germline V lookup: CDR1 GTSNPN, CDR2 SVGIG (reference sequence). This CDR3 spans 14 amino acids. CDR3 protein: CAWSVNRGRGELFF. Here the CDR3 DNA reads TGTGCCTGGAGTGTAAACAGGGGAAGGGGGGAGCTGTTTTTT.

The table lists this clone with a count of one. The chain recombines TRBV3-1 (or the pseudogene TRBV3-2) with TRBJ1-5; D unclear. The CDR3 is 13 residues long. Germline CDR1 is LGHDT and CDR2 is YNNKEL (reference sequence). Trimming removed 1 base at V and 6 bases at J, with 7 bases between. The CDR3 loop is CASSQAYSQPQHF. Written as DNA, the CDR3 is TGTGCCAGCAGCCAAGCCTACAGTCAGCCCCAGCATTTT.

In nucleotides, the CDR3 is TGTGCCAGTAGTATGCGCGCGGGGGACCACAATGAGCAGTTCTTC. Amino acid sequence: CASSMRAGDHNEQFF. V usage is TRBV19 and J usage is TRBJ2-1, with 7 bases identical to TRBD2. V shed 3 bases and J 5 bases; nucleotides not matched to a gene: 7. The CDR3 extends over 15 amino acids. Germline CDR1 LNHDA, CDR2 SQIVND (reference sequence). Drawing the rest from reference TRBV19 and TRBJ2-1, the complete variable domain is DGGITQSPKYLFRKEGQNVTLSCEQNLNHDAMYWYRQDPGQGLRLIYYSQIVNDFQKGDIAEGYSVSREKKESFPLTVTSAQKNPTAFYLCASSMRAGDHNEQFFGPGTRLTVL.

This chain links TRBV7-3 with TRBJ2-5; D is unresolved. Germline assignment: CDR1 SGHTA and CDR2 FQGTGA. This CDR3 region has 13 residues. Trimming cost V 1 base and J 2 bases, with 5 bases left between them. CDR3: CASSLNRQETQYF. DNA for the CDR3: TGTGCCAGCAGCTTAAATCGGCAAGAGACCCAGTACTTC. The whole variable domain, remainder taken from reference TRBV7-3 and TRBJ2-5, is GAGVSQTPSNKVTEKGKYVELRCDPISGHTALYWYRQSLGQGPEFLIYFQGTGAADDSGLPNDRFFAVRPEGSVSTLKIQRTERGDSAVYLCASSLNRQETQYFGPGTRLLVL.

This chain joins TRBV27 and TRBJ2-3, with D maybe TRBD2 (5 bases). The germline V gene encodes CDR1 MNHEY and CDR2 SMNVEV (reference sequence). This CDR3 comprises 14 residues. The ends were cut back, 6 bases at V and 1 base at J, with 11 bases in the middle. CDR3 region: CASRGSWGTDTQYF. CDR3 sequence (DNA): TGTGCCAGCAGGGGGAGTTGGGGCACAGATACGCAGTATTTT.

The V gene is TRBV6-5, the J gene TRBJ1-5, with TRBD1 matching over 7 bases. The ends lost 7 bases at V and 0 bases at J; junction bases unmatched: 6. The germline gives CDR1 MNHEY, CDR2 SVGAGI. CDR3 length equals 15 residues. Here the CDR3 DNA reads TGTGCCAGCAAAGGGACAGCGACTAGCAATCAGCCCCAGCATTTT. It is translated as CASKGTATSNQPQHF.